This section outlines one T cell receptor (beta chain) sequence together with its context. The data were obtained in a study of T cell changes during pregnancy in multiple sclerosis. TCRdb's copy holds only in-frame clones and misses some; the assay was immunoSEQ multiplex PCR. The sample contains roughly 45,000 clones, around 90% of which appear only once. V was cut by 3 bases and J by 4 bases, with 10 bases left in between. CDR1 is GTSNPN and CDR2 is SVGIG in the germline V gene (reference sequence). The CDR3 is 13 amino acids. The clonotype originates from a female donor in good health, enrolled as a control in a pregnancy study. The sample here was peripheral blood, taken in the second trimester of pregnancy. V usage is TRBV30 and J usage is TRBJ1-5; D is perhaps TRBD1 (5 bases). CDR3 DNA: TGTGCCTGGAGCAAACAGGAGAATCAGCCCCAGCATTTT. Its protein product is CAWSKQENQPQHF.